This T cell receptor (beta chain) originates from a study of post-analysis software for immune sequencing data. The library was made from cDNA and included unique molecular identifiers. From the PCR reads, TCRdb called clonotypes with MiXCR, one entry per CDR3 protein. The table has 750,000 to 900,000 distinct CDR3 sequences, around 42% seen once. Remarks on this clonotype: The antigen is not known. One junction end disagrees with the germline gene, perhaps due to a read error.

CDR3 length equals 15 residues. The study, taken as a whole, reports: TRBV5-6, TRBV5-1 and TRBV20-1 were among four or five TRBV segments more frequent in patients than controls.

The sequence was collected from a girl aged 5 to 17 with multiple sclerosis. This chain uses TRBV12-3 or TRBV12-4 with TRBJ2-7; no definite D call. Material: blood. DNA of the CDR3: TGTGTCAGCACCCAAGGCGGCAGCCGCGCCTACGAGCAGTACTTC. Protein sequence: CVSTQGGSRAYEQYF.